One sample yielded the 12 T cell receptor beta chains listed below, sequenced in a study of monozygotic twins with cystic fibrosis. Using immunoSEQ multiplex PCR, the repertoire was profiled, and TCRdb retains in-frame clones only, with some absent. The table has tens of thousands of clones, about nine tenths seen once. Specimen: blood. The receptors come from a girl aged 2-10 years with cystic fibrosis.

The rearrangement uses TRBV2 and TRBJ1-2; D possibly corresponds to TRBD1 (6 bases). The CDR3 runs 12 residues. In germline, CDR1 is SNHLY, CDR2 FYNNEI. V lost 4 bases to trimming and J lost 4 bases, with 7 bases between them. The CDR3 reads CASSARGYGYTF. The CDR3 DNA reads as TGTGCCAGCAGTGCCAGGGGCTATGGCTACACCTTC.

V is TRBV13 and J is TRBJ2-7, with 9 bases identical to TRBD2. Germline assignment: CDR1 PRHDT and CDR2 FYEKMQ (reference sequence). This CDR3 contains 17 residues. V trimming: 0 bases; J trimming: 0 bases; junction bases outside the gene matches: 6. The CDR3 sequence: CASSLGASGDSSYEQYF. CDR3 DNA sequence: TGTGCCAGCAGCTTAGGGGCTAGCGGGGATAGCTCCTACGAGCAGTACTTC.

This sequence joins TRBV6-4 and TRBJ2-7, with TRBD2 matching 8 bases. Germline V lookup: CDR1 MRHNA, CDR2 SNTAGT. The CDR3 has 16 residues. V lost 2 bases and J lost 3; bases outside the gene matches: 9. Here the CDR3 reads CASSDQNSGTYYEQYF. The DNA of the CDR3 is TGTGCCAGCAGTGACCAAAATAGCGGGACCTACTACGAGCAGTACTTC.

V and J are TRBV7-2 and TRBJ2-7; possibly TRBD2 for D (5 bases). The germline V gene encodes CDR1 SGHTA and CDR2 FQGNSA. This CDR3 contains 13 residues. The V and J ends lost 1 base and 4 bases respectively, with 8 bases between them. The CDR3 region has the DNA TGTGCCAGCAGCTTAGGCGGGCAGTACGAGCAGTACTTC. Its protein is CASSLGGQYEQYF. Filled out from reference TRBV7-2 and TRBJ2-7, the complete variable domain reads GAGVSQSPSNKVTEKGKDVELRCDPISGHTALYWYRQSLGQGLEFLIYFQGNSAPDKSGLPSDRFSAERTGGSVSTLTIQRTQQEDSAVYLCASSLGGQYEQYFGPGTRLTVT.

V gene TRBV18 combines with J gene TRBJ1-1; tentatively, D is TRBD1 (5 bases). CDR1 and CDR2 from the germline V gene are KGHSH and LQKENI. The CDR3 is made up of 16 amino acids. Trimming took 3 bases from V and 6 from J, leaving 20 bases between them. In nucleotides, the CDR3 is TGTGCCAGCTCACCGCCAGGAGGAGGAAGGGGATCTGAAGCTTTCTTT. Translating gives CASSPPGGGRGSEAFF. Full variable domain (outside the CDR3, taken from reference TRBV18 and TRBJ1-1): NAGVMQNPRHLVRRRGQEARLRCSPMKGHSHVYWYRQLPEEGLKFMVYLQKENIIDESGMPKERFSAEFPKEGPSILRIQQVVRGDSAAYFCASSPPGGGRGSEAFFGQGTRLTVV.

Here the CDR3 reads CASSLGRQAPYGYTF. CDR3 bases: TGTGCCAGCAGCTTAGGCCGGCAGGCCCCCTATGGCTACACCTTC. The V call is TRBV13, the J call TRBJ1-2; D call uncertain. Trimming stripped 0 bases from V and 4 bases from J, with 12 bases between. Germline V CDR1 and CDR2: PRHDT, FYEKMQ (reference sequence). This CDR3 spans 15 amino acids.

This rearrangement joins TRBV27 to TRBJ2-7; no firm D call. V gave up 5 bases and J gave up 3 bases, with 11 bases separating them. The CDR3 loop spans 13 amino acids. Germline CDR1 reads MNHEY; CDR2 reads SMNVEV (reference sequence). In DNA, the CDR3 is TGTGCCAGCAGTATCGGGCCTTACTACGAGCAGTACTTC. It translates to CASSIGPYYEQYF.

This clone was detected once. The V call is TRBV9, the J call TRBJ1-3; 9 positions match TRBD1. Germline loops: CDR1 SGDLS, CDR2 YYNGEE. CDR3 size: 16 residues. Trimming at V came to 4 bases and at J to 3 bases, leaving 8 bases not matched to a gene. The CDR3 region has the DNA TGTGCCAGCAGCTTCCTAACAGGGGGCGTTGGAAACACCATATATTTT. Its translation: CASSFLTGGVGNTIYF.

The V gene is TRBV7-2, the J gene TRBJ1-5, with D possibly being TRBD1 (5 bases). The CDR3 runs to 14 residues. Trimming took off 1 base at V and 5 bases at J, with 9 bases between the two ends. The germline CDR1 and CDR2 sequences are SGHTA and FQGNSA. The CDR3 sequence: CASSLGGLHQPQHF. The CDR3 coding sequence is TGTGCCAGCAGCTTAGGGGGGTTGCATCAGCCCCAGCATTTT.

The chain joins TRBV7-9 to TRBJ1-2, with D unclear. Germline V CDR1 and CDR2: SEHNR, FQNEAQ (reference sequence). CDR3 length: 13 amino acids. The CDR3 nucleotides read TGTGTCCTGTCGTTGTTGGGGTTCTATGGCTACACCTTC. It yields the protein CVLSLLGFYGYTF.

This clone was detected only once. The rearrangement links TRBV9 to TRBJ2-1; D gene uncertain. This CDR3 has 15 residues. With 1 base removed from V and 10 bases from J, the gap between germline ends came to 18 bases. Germline-derived CDR1 and CDR2 are SGDLS and YYNGEE. The CDR3 protein is CASSVRAPPTYEQFF. The CDR3 DNA sequence: TGTGCCAGCAGCGTAAGAGCTCCCCCAACTTACGAGCAGTTCTTC.

This chain links TRBV25-1 with TRBJ2-4; TRBD1 might be the D (6 bases). V lost 4 bases, J lost 2 bases, and 9 bases lay in between. This CDR3 comprises 14 residues. Looked up from germline, CDR1 is MGHDK and CDR2 is SYGVNS. The CDR3 loop is CASSAGQSKNIQYF. CDR3 DNA sequence: TGTGCCAGCAGTGCCGGACAGTCCAAAAACATTCAGTACTTC.